The clone carrying this TCR beta chain was seen only a few times. Original handling: Amplification with reference gene primers provided the estimates of nucleated cell counts. Clones were sequenced by immunoSEQ multiplex PCR, and TCRdb holds only the in-frame ones, with some missing. V and J calls and clone size are those listed in that table; D and trimming were worked out from the DNA. Altogether 26,000 or so clones are present, 76% being singletons, with the ten largest covering about 40%. The data belong to a study of blood T cell repertoires in COVID-19. Overall study context: Specimens from acute and convalescent COVID-19 originated in the United States, Italy and Spain. PBMCs, B-cell-depleted T cells, or T cells were the source of the cDNA or gDNA that made up the material.

V was shortened by 9 bases and J by 5 bases, with 5 bases between the two germline ends. CDR1 KGHDR and CDR2 SFDVKD come from the germline V gene. This CDR3 has 10 amino acids. The receptor was derived from a man aged 65 to 79 with acute or convalescent COVID-19. The sequenced sample was peripheral blood. The genes are TRBV24-1 and TRBJ2-3; D uncertain. The CDR3: CATPKDTQYF. CDR3 nucleotide sequence: TGTGCCACCCCCAAAGATACGCAGTATTTT.